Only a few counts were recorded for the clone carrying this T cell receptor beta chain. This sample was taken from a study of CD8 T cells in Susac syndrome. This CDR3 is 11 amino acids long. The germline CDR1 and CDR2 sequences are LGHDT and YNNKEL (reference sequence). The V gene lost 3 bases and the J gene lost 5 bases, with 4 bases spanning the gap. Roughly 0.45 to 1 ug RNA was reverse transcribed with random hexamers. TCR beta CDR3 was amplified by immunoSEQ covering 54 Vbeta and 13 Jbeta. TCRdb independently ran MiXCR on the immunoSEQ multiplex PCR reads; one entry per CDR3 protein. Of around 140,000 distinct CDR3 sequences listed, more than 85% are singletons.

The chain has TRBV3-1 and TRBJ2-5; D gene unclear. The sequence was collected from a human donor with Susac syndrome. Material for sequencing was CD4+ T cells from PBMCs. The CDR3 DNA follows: TGTGCCAGCAGCCAGAGGGAGACCCAGTACTTC. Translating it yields CASSQRETQYF.